This entry describes one T cell receptor (beta chain). Its specificity is unknown. Nashville, Tennessee was home to all donors, who were Caucasian adults. The CDR3 extends over 12 amino acids. V lost 4 bases and J 8 bases, leaving 10 bases between the germline ends. Germline values: CDR1 SGHNT, CDR2 YYREEE (reference sequence). This entry comes from a study of shared clonotypes between healthy human individuals. Overall study results and limits: Clonotype sharing among donors likely depends on sequencing depth. As a rule, naive subsets had a larger estimated richness than memory subsets. Among a handful of donors, approximately 5% of naive CD4 clonotypes were found in common.

The repertoire was sequenced with immunoSEQ multiplex PCR; TCRdb's copy has only in-frame clones and lacks some. The data contain about 600,000 clones, around 97% of them seen just once; the ten biggest clones take up 0.045% to 0.06%. This sequence joins TRBV5-4 and TRBJ2-1; D gene ambiguous. The clonotype comes from a woman in her twenties or thirties in good health. The sample comprised naive CD4+ T cells sorted from blood. The sample's subset: CD45RA+ positively selected. The CDR3 here is CASSAFRDEQFF. As DNA, the CDR3 is TGTGCCAGCAGCGCTTTTAGGGATGAGCAGTTCTTC.